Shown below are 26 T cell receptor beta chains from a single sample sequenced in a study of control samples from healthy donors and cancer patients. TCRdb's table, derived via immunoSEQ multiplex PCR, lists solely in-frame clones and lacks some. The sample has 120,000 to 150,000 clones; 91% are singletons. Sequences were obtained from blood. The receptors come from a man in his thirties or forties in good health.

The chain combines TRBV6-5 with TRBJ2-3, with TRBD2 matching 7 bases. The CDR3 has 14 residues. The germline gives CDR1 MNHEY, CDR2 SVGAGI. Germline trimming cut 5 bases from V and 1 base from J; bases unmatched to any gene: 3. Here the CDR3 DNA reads TGTGCCAGCAGTACCCTAGCGGGCACAGATACGCAGTATTTT. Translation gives CASSTLAGTDTQYF.

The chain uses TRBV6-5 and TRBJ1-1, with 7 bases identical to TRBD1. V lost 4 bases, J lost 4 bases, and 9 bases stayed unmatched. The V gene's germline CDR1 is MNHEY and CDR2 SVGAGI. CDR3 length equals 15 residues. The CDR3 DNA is TGTGCCAGCAGTTTCGACAGGGTGGGTGGCACTGAAGCTTTCTTT. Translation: CASSFDRVGGTEAFF.

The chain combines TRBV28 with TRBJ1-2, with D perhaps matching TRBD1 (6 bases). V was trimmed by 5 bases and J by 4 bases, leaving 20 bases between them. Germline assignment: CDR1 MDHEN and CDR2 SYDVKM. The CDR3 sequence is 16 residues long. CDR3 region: CASSLKGVRLFYGYTF. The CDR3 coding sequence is TGTGCCAGCAGTCTTAAGGGGGTCCGGTTGTTCTATGGCTACACCTTC.

The DNA for the CDR3 is TGTGCCAGCAGTTCGGAGACAGGGGGAGGCACAGATACGCAGTATTTT. Protein: CASSSETGGGTDTQYF. The genes are TRBV27 and TRBJ2-3, with 9 nucleotides matching TRBD1. CDR1 is MNHEY, CDR2 SMNVEV, per germline (reference sequence). V lost 4 bases, J lost 1 base, and 6 bases stayed unmatched. This CDR3 comprises 16 residues.

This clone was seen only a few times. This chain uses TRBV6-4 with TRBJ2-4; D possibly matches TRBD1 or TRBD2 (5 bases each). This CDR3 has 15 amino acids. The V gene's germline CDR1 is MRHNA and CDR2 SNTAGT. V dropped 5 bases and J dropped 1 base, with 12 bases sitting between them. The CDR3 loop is CASSPLREAKNIQYF. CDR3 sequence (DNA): TGTGCCAGCAGTCCACTCAGGGAGGCCAAAAACATTCAGTACTTC.

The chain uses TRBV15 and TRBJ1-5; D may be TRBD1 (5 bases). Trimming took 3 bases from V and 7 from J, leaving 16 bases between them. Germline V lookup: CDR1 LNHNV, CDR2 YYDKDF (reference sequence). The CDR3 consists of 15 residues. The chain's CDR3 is CATSSKGGAPQPQHF. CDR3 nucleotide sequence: TGTGCCACCAGCAGTAAGGGTGGGGCCCCCCAGCCCCAGCATTTT.

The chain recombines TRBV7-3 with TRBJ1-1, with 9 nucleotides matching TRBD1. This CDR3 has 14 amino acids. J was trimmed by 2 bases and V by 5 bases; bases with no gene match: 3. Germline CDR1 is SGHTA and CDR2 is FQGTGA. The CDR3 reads CASSPDRGNTEAFF. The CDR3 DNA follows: TGTGCCAGCAGCCCGGACAGGGGTAACACTGAAGCTTTCTTT.

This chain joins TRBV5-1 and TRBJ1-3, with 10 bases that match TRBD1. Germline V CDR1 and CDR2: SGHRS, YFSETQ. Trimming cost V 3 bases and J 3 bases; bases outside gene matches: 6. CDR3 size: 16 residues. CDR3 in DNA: TGCGCCAGCAGCTGGAGCGGGACAGGGGATGGAAACACCATATATTTT. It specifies CASSWSGTGDGNTIYF.

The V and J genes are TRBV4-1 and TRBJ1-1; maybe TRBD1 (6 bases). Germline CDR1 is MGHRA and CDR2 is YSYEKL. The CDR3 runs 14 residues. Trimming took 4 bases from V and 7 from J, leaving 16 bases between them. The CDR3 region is CASSLSTGPLEAFF. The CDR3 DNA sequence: TGCGCCAGCAGCCTTTCGACAGGACCTCTTGAAGCTTTCTTT.

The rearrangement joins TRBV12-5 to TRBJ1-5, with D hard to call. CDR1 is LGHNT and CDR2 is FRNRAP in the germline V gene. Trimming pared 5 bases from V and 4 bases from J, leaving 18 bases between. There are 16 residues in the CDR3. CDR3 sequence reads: CASGILLGTGNQPQHF. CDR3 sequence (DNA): TGTGCTAGTGGTATCCTCTTGGGAACGGGAAATCAGCCCCAGCATTTT.

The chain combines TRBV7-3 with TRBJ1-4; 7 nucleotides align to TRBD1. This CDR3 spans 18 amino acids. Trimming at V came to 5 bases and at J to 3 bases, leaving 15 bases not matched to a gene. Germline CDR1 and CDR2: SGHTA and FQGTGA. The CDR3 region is CASSQYAPSGTANEKLFF. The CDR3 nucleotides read TGTGCCAGCAGCCAATATGCACCCTCCGGGACAGCTAATGAAAAACTGTTTTTT.

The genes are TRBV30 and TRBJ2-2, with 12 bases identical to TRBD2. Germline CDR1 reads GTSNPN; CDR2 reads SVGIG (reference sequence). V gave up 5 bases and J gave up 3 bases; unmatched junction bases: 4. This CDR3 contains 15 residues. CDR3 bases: TGTGCCTGGGGACTAGCGGGGTCCCACACCGGGGAGCTGTTTTTT. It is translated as CAWGLAGSHTGELFF.

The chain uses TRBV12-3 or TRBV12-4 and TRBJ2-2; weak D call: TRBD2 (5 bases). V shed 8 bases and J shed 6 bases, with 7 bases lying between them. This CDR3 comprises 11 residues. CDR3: CASWRAGELFF. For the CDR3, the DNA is TGTGCCAGCTGGCGGGCCGGGGAGCTGTTTTTT.

CDR3 amino acids: CAWSWTGQEAFF. CDR3 DNA: TGTGCCTGGAGTTGGACAGGCCAGGAAGCTTTCTTT. This rearrangement joins TRBV30 to TRBJ1-1; 7 bases align to TRBD1. V shed 2 bases and J 8 bases; nucleotides not matched to a gene: 5. CDR1 GTSNPN and CDR2 SVGIG come from the germline V gene (reference sequence). The CDR3 runs to 12 residues.

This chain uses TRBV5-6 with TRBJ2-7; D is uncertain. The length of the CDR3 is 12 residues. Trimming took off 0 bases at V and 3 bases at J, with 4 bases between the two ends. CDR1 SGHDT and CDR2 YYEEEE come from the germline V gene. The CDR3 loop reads CASSLAVYEQYF. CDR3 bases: TGTGCCAGCAGCTTGGCGGTCTACGAGCAGTACTTC. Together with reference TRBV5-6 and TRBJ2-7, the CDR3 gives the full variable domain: DAGVTQSPTHLIKTRGQQVTLRCSPKSGHDTVSWYQQALGQGPQFIFQYYEEEERQRGNFPDRFSGHQFPNYSSELNVNALLLGDSALYLCASSLAVYEQYFGPGTRLTVT.

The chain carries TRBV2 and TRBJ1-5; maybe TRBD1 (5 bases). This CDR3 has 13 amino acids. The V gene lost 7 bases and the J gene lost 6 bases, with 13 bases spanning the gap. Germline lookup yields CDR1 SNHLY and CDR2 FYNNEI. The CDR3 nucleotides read TGTGCCAGCAACCTGGGGGGGATTCAGCCCCAGCATTTT. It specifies CASNLGGIQPQHF.

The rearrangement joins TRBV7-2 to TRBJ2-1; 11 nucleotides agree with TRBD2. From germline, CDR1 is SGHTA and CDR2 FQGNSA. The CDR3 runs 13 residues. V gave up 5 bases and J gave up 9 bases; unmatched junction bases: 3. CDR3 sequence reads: CASSRGLAVEQFF. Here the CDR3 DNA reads TGTGCCAGCAGCCGGGGACTAGCGGTTGAGCAGTTCTTC.

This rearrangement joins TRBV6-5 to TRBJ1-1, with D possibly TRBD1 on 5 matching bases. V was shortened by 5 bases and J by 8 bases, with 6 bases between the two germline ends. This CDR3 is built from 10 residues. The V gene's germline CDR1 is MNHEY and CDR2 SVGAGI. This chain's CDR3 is CASSRGEAFF. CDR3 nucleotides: TGTGCCAGCAGTAGGGGCGAAGCTTTCTTT.

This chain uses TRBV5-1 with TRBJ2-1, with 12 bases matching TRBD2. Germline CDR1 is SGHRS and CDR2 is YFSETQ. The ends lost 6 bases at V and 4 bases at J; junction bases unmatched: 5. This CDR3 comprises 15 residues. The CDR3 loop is CASTPTSGGYNEQFF. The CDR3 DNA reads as TGCGCCAGCACCCCAACTAGCGGGGGGTACAATGAGCAGTTCTTC.

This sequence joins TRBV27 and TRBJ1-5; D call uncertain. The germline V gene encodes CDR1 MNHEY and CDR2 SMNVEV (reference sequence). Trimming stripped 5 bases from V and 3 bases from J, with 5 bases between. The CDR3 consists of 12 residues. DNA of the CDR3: TGTGCCAGCAGTCCGCACAATCAGCCCCAGCATTTT. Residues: CASSPHNQPQHF.

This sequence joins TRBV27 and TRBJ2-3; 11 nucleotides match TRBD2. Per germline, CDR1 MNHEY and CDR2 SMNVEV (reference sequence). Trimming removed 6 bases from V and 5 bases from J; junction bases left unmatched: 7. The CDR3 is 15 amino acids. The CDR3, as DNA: TGTGCCAGCAGCCGAACTAGCGGGGGTGGAGATACGCAGTATTTT. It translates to CASSRTSGGGDTQYF.

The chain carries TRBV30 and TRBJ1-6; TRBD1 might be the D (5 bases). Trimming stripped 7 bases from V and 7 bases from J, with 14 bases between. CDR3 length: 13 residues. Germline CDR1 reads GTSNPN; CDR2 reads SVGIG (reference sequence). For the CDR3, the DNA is TGTGCCTACAACAGGATAAACAATTCACCCCTCCACTTT. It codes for CAYNRINNSPLHF.

The CDR3 DNA follows: TGCGCCAGCAGTTTGGGCCATGGAAACACCATATATTTT. Amino acids: CASSLGHGNTIYF. This chain joins TRBV10-1 and TRBJ1-3, with no clear D. Trimming pared 5 bases from V and 3 bases from J, leaving 8 bases between. The germline CDR1 and CDR2 sequences are WNHNN and SYGVQD (reference sequence). There are 13 residues in the CDR3.

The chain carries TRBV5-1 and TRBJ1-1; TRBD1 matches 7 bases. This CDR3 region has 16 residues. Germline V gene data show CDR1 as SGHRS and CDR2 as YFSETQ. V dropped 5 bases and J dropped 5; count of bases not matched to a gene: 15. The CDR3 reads CASSLKGALESTEAFF. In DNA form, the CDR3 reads TGCGCCAGCAGTCTGAAGGGGGCGTTGGAGTCAACTGAAGCTTTCTTT. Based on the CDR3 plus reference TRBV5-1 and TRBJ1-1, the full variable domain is KAGVTQTPRYLIKTRGQQVTLSCSPISGHRSVSWYQQTPGQGLQFLFEYFSETQRNKGNFPGRFSGRQFSNSRSEMNVSTLELGDSALYLCASSLKGALESTEAFFGQGTRLTVV.

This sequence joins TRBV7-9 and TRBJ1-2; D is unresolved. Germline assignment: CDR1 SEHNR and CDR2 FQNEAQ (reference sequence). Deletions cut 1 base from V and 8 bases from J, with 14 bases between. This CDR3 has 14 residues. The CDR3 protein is CASSLVGAQGGYTF. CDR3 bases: TGTGCCAGCAGCTTAGTCGGAGCACAAGGGGGCTACACCTTC.

Written as DNA, the CDR3 is TGTGCCAGCAGTTATTGGGGGTACTCCTACGAGCAGTACTTC. Protein product: CASSYWGYSYEQYF. The V and J genes are TRBV6-2 or TRBV6-3 and TRBJ2-7, with D possibly being TRBD1 or TRBD2 (5 bases each). CDR1 and CDR2 (germline): MNHEY, SVGEGT. This CDR3 has 14 amino acids. V lost 3 bases and J 0 bases, leaving 9 bases between the germline ends.